This entry is about one T cell receptor beta chain. These data come from a study of T cell changes during pregnancy in multiple sclerosis. The CDR3 is 18 residues long. CDR1 MDHEN and CDR2 SYDVKM come from the germline V gene. Unmatched junction bases numbered 12, after V lost 5 bases and J lost 6 bases. Assay used: immunoSEQ multiplex PCR; TCRdb lists only in-frame clones, some missing. The sample lists more than 90,000 clones, approximately 92% occurring once. The chain has TRBV28 and TRBJ2-1, with 14 bases aligning to TRBD2. This receptor was identified in a female donor with multiple sclerosis, enrolled in a pregnancy study. The sample in question was peripheral blood, obtained in the second trimester of pregnancy. CDR3 region: CASSPNHGLAGGSNEQFF. The CDR3 bases are TGTGCCAGCAGTCCCAACCACGGACTAGCGGGAGGTTCCAATGAGCAGTTCTTC.